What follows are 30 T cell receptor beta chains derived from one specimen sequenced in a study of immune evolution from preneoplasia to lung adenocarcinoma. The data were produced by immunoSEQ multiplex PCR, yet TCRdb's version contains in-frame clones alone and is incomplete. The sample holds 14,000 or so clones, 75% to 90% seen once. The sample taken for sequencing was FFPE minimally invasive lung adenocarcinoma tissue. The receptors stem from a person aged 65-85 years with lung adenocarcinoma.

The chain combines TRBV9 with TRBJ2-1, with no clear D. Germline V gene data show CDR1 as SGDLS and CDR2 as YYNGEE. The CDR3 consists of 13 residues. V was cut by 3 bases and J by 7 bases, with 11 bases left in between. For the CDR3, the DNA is TGTGCCAGCAGCGACGCCGCGAGAAATGAGCAGTTCTTC. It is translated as CASSDAARNEQFF.

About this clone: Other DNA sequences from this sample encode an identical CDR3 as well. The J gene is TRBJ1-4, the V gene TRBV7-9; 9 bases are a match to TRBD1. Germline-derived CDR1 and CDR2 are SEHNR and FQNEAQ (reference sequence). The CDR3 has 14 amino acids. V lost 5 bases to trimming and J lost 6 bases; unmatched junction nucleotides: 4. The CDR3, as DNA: TGTGCCAGCAGCCGGGACAGGGAGGATGAAAAACTGTTTTTT. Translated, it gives CASSRDREDEKLFF.

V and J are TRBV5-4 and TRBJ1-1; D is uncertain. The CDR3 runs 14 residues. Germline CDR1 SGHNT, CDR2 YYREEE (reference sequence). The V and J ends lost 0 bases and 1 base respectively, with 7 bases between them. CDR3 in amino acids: CASSLAARNTEAFF. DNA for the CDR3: TGTGCCAGCAGCTTGGCGGCACGGAACACTGAAGCTTTCTTT. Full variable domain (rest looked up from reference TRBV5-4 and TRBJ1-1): ETGVTQSPTHLIKTRGQQVTLRCSSQSGHNTVSWYQQALGQGPQFIFQYYREEENGRGNFPPRFSGLQFPNYSSELNVNALELDDSALYLCASSLAARNTEAFFGQGTRLTVV.

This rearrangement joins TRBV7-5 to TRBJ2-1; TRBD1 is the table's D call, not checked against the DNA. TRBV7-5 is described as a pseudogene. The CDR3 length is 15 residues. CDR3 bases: TGTGCCAGAAGCGCCCCGGAACCCAGGGACAATGAGCAGTTCTTC. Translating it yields CARSAPEPRDNEQFF.

The CDR3 DNA is TGCAGCGTCCCCGGATCGATAGAGACCCAGTACTTC. Its translation: CSVPGSIETQYF. This chain links TRBV29-1 with TRBJ2-5; D is unresolved. CDR1 and CDR2 from the germline V gene are SQVTM and ANQGSEA. This CDR3 has 12 residues. Trimming stripped 6 bases from V and 4 bases from J, with 12 bases between.

The CDR3 DNA sequence: TGTGCCACCAGCAGAGATCTTCCAGGCAGAAGCACAGATACGCAGTATTTT. It is translated as CATSRDLPGRSTDTQYF. The chain links TRBV15 to TRBJ2-3; no reliable D call. With 0 bases removed from V and 0 bases from J, the gap between germline ends came to 13 bases. Germline CDR1 and CDR2: LNHNV and YYDKDF (reference sequence). This CDR3 comprises 17 residues.

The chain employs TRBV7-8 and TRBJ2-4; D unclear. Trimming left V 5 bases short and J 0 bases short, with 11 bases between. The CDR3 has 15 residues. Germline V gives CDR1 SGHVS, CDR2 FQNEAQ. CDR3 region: CASSPRVLAKNIQYF. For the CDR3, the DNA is TGTGCCAGCAGCCCTCGGGTGCTAGCCAAAAACATTCAGTACTTC.

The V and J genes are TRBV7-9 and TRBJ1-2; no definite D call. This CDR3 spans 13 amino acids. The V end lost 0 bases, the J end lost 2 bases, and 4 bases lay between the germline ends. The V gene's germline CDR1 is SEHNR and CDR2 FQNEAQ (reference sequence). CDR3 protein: CASSLAPNYGYTF. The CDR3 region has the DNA TGTGCCAGCAGCTTAGCACCAAACTATGGCTACACCTTC.

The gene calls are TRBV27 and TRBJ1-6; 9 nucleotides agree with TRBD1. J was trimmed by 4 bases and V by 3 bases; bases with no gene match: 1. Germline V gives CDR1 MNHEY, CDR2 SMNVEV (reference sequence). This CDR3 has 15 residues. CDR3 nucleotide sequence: TGTGCCAGCAGTTTGGGACAGGGTTATAATTCACCCCTCCACTTT. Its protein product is CASSLGQGYNSPLHF.

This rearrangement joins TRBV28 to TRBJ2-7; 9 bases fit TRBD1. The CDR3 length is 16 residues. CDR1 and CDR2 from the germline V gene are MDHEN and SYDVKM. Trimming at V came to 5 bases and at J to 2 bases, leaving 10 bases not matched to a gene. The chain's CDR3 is CASSPKTGTGTYEQYF. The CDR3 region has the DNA TGTGCCAGCAGTCCTAAGACCGGGACAGGGACCTACGAGCAGTACTTC.

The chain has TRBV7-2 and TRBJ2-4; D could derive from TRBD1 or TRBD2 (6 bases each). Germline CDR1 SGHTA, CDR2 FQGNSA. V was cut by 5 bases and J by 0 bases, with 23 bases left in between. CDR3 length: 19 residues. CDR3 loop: CASSLRLGGSGAAKNIQYF. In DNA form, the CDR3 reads TGTGCCAGCAGCCTCCGACTAGGAGGTTCGGGGGCAGCCAAAAACATTCAGTACTTC. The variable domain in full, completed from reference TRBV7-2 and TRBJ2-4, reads GAGVSQSPSNKVTEKGKDVELRCDPISGHTALYWYRQSLGQGLEFLIYFQGNSAPDKSGLPSDRFSAERTGGSVSTLTIQRTQQEDSAVYLCASSLRLGGSGAAKNIQYFGAGTRLSVL.

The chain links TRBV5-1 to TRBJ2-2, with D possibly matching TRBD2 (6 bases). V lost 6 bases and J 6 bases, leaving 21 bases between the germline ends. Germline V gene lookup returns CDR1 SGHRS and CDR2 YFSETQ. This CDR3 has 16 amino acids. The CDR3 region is CASTLTGTEGAGELFF. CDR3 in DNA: TGCGCCAGCACGCTCACCGGGACGGAGGGCGCCGGGGAGCTGTTTTTT.

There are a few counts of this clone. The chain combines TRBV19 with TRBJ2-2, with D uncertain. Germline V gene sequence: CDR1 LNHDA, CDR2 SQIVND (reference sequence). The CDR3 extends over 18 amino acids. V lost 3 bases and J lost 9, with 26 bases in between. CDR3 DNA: TGTGCCAGTAGTATGAGGTCCATCGAAGCGCTTGAATCGTGGGAGCTGTTTTTT. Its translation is CASSMRSIEALESWELFF.

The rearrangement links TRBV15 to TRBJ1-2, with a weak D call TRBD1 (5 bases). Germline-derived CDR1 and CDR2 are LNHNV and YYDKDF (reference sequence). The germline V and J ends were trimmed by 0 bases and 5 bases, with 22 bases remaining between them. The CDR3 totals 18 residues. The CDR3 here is CATSRDSAGSFALYGYTF. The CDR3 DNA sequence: TGTGCCACCAGCAGAGATTCGGCAGGGTCTTTCGCCCTTTATGGCTACACCTTC.

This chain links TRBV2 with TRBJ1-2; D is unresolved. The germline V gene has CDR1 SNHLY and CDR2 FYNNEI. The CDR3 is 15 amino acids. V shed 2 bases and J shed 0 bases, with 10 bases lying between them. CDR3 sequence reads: CASSEIQLANYGYTF. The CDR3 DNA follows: TGTGCCAGCAGTGAAATCCAGTTAGCTAACTATGGCTACACCTTC.

The CDR3 loop is CATSSGTPNQPQHF. DNA for the CDR3: TGTGCCACCAGCAGTGGGACACCAAATCAGCCCCAGCATTTT. This chain connects TRBV15 to TRBJ1-5, with D possibly being TRBD1 (6 bases). Germline CDR1 and CDR2: LNHNV and YYDKDF (reference sequence). This CDR3 comprises 14 residues. Trimming cost V 3 bases and J 4 bases, with 10 bases left between them.

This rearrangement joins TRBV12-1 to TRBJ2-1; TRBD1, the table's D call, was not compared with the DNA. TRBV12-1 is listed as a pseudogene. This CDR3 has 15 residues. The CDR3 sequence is CASSFVDRRYNEQFF. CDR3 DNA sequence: TGTGCCAGCAGCTTTGTGGACAGGAGATACAATGAGCAGTTCTTC.

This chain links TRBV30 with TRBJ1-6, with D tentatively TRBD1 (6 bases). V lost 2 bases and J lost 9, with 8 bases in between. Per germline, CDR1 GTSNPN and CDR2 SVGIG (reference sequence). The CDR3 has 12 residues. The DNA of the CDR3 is TGTGCCTGGAGTAACAGGGTTTCACCCCTCCACTTT. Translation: CAWSNRVSPLHF.

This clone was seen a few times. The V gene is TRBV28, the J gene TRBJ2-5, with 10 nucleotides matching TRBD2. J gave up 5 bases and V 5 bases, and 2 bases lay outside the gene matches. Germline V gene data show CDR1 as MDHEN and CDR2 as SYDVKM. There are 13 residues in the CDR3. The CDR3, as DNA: TGTGCCAGCAGTCGAGCGGGAGGGGAGACCCAGTACTTC. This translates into CASSRAGGETQYF.

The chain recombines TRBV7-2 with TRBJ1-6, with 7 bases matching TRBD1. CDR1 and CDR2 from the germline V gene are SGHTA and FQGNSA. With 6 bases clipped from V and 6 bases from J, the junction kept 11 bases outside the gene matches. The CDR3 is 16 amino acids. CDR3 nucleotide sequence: TGTGCCAGCAGTCCGGACTGGGGGACAGCTAATTCACCCCTCCACTTT. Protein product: CASSPDWGTANSPLHF.

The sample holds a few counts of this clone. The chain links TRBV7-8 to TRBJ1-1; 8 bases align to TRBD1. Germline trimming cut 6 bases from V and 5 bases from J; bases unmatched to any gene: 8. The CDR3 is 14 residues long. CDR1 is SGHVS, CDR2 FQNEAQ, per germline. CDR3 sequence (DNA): TGTGCCAGCAGTTTGGCAGGGGGCTGGACTGAAGCTTTCTTT. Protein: CASSLAGGWTEAFF.

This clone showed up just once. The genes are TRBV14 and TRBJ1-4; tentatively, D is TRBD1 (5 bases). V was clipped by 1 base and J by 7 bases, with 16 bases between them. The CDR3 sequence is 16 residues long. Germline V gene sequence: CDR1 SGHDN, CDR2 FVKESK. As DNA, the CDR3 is TGTGCCAGCAGCCAAGGGGGCAGGGCTCGGGTTGAAAAACTGTTTTTT. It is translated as CASSQGGRARVEKLFF.

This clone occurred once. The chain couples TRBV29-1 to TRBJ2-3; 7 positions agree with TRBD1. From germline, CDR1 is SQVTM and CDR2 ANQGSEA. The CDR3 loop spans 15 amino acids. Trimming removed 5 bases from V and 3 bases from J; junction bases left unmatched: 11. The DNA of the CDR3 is TGCAGCGTTACCACTGCCGGGACAGTAACAGATACGCAGTATTTT. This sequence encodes CSVTTAGTVTDTQYF.

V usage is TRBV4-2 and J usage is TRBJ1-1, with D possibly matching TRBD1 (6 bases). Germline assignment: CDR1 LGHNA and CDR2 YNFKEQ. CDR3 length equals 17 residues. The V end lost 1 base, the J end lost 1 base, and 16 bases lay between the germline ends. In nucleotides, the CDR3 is TGTGCCAGCAGCCAAGTGAGGCGGGGGGGGCCGAACACTGAAGCTTTCTTT. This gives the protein CASSQVRRGGPNTEAFF.

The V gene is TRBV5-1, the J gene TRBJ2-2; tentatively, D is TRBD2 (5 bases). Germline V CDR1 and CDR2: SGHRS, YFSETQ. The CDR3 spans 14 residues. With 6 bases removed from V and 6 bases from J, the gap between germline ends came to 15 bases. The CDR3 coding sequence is TGCGCCAGCAATGAGGCCCGGGAATCCGGGGAGCTGTTTTTT. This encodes CASNEARESGELFF. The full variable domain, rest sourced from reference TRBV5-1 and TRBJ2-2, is KAGVTQTPRYLIKTRGQQVTLSCSPISGHRSVSWYQQTPGQGLQFLFEYFSETQRNKGNFPGRFSGRQFSNSRSEMNVSTLELGDSALYLCASNEARESGELFFGEGSRLTVL.

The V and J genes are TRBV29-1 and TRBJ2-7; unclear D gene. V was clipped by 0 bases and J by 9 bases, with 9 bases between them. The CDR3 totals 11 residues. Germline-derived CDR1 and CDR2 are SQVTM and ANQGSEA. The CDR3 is CSVEDRVGQYF. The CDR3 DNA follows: TGCAGCGTTGAAGATCGCGTTGGGCAGTACTTC.

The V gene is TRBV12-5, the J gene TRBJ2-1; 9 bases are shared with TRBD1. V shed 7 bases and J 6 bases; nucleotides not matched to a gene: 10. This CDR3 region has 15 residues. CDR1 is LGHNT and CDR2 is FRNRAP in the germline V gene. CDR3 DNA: TGTGCTAGTGCTACTGAGATGACAGGGGGCAATGAGCAGTTCTTC. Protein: CASATEMTGGNEQFF.

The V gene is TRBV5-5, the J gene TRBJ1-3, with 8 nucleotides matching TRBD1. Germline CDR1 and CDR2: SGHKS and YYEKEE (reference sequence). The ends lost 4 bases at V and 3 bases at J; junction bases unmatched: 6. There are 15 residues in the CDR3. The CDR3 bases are TGTGCCAGCAGCCCGACAGGGGAGAATGGAAACACCATATATTTT. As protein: CASSPTGENGNTIYF. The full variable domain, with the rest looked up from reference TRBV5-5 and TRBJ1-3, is DAGVTQSPTHLIKTRGQQVTLRCSPISGHKSVSWYQQVLGQGPQFIFQYYEKEERGRGNFPDRFSARQFPNYSSELNVNALLLGDSALYLCASSPTGENGNTIYFGEGSWLTVV.

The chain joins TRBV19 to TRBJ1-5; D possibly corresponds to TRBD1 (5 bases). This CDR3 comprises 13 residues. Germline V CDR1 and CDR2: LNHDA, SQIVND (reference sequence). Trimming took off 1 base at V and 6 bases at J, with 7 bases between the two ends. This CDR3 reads CASSIAGSQPQHF. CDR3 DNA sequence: TGTGCCAGTAGTATAGCAGGGAGTCAGCCCCAGCATTTT.

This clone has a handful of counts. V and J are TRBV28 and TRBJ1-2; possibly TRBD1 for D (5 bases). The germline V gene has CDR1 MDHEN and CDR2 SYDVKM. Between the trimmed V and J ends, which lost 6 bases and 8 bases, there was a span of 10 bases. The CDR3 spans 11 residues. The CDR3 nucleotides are TGTGCCAGCAGCCCGGGGCGGGGCTACACCTTC. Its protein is CASSPGRGYTF.